Listed below are T cell receptor beta chains from one sample, sequenced in a study of blood T cell repertoires in COVID-19. Assay: immunoSEQ multiplex PCR; the TCRdb copy retains only in-frame clones and omits some. The repertoire holds 330,000 or so clones, approximately 88% seen once, with around 5% in the top ten. Specimen: PBMCs or T cells enriched from blood (not recorded which). Source of these receptors: a man aged 30 to 39 who had recovered from COVID-19. Each CDR3 is given with its conserved first and last residue. A D gene is named only where the DNA matches it firmly. For some rows the clone size is stated as once, few or many, or as a class when expanded; others skip it.

TGTGCCAGCAGTGAGGACAGGGGAGGCACTGAAGCTTTCTTT	CASSEDRGGTEAFF	TRBD1	TRBV6-1	TRBJ1-1	NA
TGTGCCAGCAGTTTAGAGGGTAGTGGTTCACCCCTCCACTTT	CASSLEGSGSPLHF	NA	TRBV27	TRBJ1-6	NA
TGTGCCAGCAGCCCAGGGACTAAGAACGAGCAGTACTTC	CASSPGTKNEQYF	TRBD2	TRBV5-4	TRBJ2-7	NA
TGTGCCAGCAGCTTAGGCGGCGCGGGGAATGAGCAGTTCTTC	CASSLGGAGNEQFF	NA	TRBV7-3	TRBJ2-1	NA
TGTGCCAGTAGTATGAGGGTAAGCCAGCCCCAGCATTTT	CASSMRVSQPQHF	NA	TRBV19	TRBJ1-5	NA
TGTGCCAGCAGCCATTCCGACAGGGGAATACATCAGCCCCAGCATTTT	CASSHSDRGIHQPQHF	TRBD1	TRBV4-2	TRBJ1-5	NA
TGTGCCAGCAGCCTCCCGGGGGGCTCCTACAATGAGCAGTTCTTC	CASSLPGGSYNEQFF	TRBD2	TRBV4-2	TRBJ2-1	once
TGTGCCAGCAGCCAAGGTCGGCCGGGGAGCTATAATTCACCCCTCCACTTT	CASSQGRPGSYNSPLHF	NA	TRBV3-1/TRBV3-2	TRBJ1-6	NA
TGTGCCAGTAGTGGACAGGGAGTGGTCTCCTATAATTCACCCCTCCACTTT	CASSGQGVVSYNSPLHF	TRBD1	TRBV19	TRBJ1-6	NA
TGTGCCAGCAGTTACCATCAGGGGTTCGGAGAGACCCAGTACTTC	CASSYHQGFGETQYF	NA	TRBV6-7	TRBJ2-5	once
TGCGCCAGCAGCTTGGAGGCAGGGGCCCCGAACACCGGGGAGCTGTTTTTT	CASSLEAGAPNTGELFF	NA	TRBV5-1	TRBJ2-2	NA
TGTGCCAGCATTATGACAGGGGATCTTTGGAATGAGCAGTTCTTC	CASIMTGDLWNEQFF	TRBD1	TRBV6-5	TRBJ2-1	NA
TGTGCCAGCAGTGAAGGGCTAGCGGCTTACGAGCAGTACTTC	CASSEGLAAYEQYF	TRBD2	TRBV2	TRBJ2-7	few
TGTGCCAGCAGCTTGGAGACAGGGAAGCGTTACGAGCAGTACTTC	CASSLETGKRYEQYF	TRBD1	TRBV11-2	TRBJ2-7	NA
TGTGCCAGCAGTTACTCGATCCTGGCAGAGACCCAGTACTTC	CASSYSILAETQYF	NA	TRBV6-5	TRBJ2-5	NA
TGCGCCAGCAGCCAACCCACAGGGGGAAGTGCCGGGGAGCTGTTTTTT	CASSQPTGGSAGELFF	TRBD1	TRBV4-1	TRBJ2-2	many
TGCGCCAGCAGTCTGACAGTTTCCTACGAGCAGTACTTC	CASSLTVSYEQYF	NA	TRBV10-2	TRBJ2-7	NA
TGTGCCAGCAGCCAGAGGGACACTGAAGCTTTCTTT	CASSQRDTEAFF	NA	TRBV5-6	TRBJ1-1	NA
TGTGCCAGCAGCTTAGATCGACAGGGGAGGGGTGAGCAGTTCTTC	CASSLDRQGRGEQFF	NA	TRBV7-8	TRBJ2-1	NA
TGTGCCTGGAGTGTAAAGGGAGGCACCGGGGAGCTGTTTTTT	CAWSVKGGTGELFF	NA	TRBV30	TRBJ2-2	few
TGTGCCAGCAGTTCAGCGGGGGGTTCCTACGAGCAGTACTTC	CASSSAGGSYEQYF	TRBD2	TRBV6-2/TRBV6-3	TRBJ2-7	NA
TGTGCCAGCAGCCAGGGGTGGGGCAGACCGGCCGGCGAGCAGTACTTC	CASSQGWGRPAGEQYF	NA	TRBV11-2	TRBJ2-7	many
TGTGCCAGCAGCGCTTCCGGGACAGGGTATGAAAAACTGTTTTTT	CASSASGTGYEKLFF	TRBD1	TRBV9	TRBJ1-4	NA
TGTGCCAGTAGTATAATAGGGACTTCCCAGCCCCAGCATTTT	CASSIIGTSQPQHF	NA	TRBV19	TRBJ1-5	NA
TGTGCCAGCTCCGGGACAGGGAGGAATAATTCACCCCTCCACTTT	CASSGTGRNNSPLHF	TRBD1	TRBV18	TRBJ1-6	once
TGTGCCAGCAGGAGGCACGGGGCTAATGAAAAACTGTTTTTT	CASRRHGANEKLFF	NA	TRBV6-5	TRBJ1-4	NA
TGTGCCAGTAAAGCAGGGCAGATGAACACTGAAGCTTTCTTT	CASKAGQMNTEAFF	NA	TRBV19	TRBJ1-1	NA
TGTGCCAGCAGCTTTCGGTACGAGCAGTACTTC	CASSFRYEQYF	NA	TRBV7-9	TRBJ2-7	NA